This TCR beta chain was identified in a study of CXCR3-negative and CXCR3-positive naive CD8 T cells. The study's findings and limits: The study inferred TCR strength from TRB CDR3 properties and found comparable surface CD5 between naive subsets.

Notes on this clonotype: No antigen is known for it.

It was by 5' RACE with UMI labels that the TRB cDNA libraries were prepared. From the 5' RACE reads, TCRdb lists one entry per CDR3 protein and no DNA. This table lists some 39,000 distinct CDR3 sequences. Material for sequencing was naive CXCR3- CD8+ T cells from blood. Subset denoted: CD45RO-CCR7+CD27+CD95- naive CD8+ T cells lacking CXCR3 (TNR3-). The TCR originated in a human donor in good health. Some clones in this sample may be carry-over from other donors' samples.

The CDR3 loop is CASSLMTYEQYF. The chain couples TRBV5-6 to TRBJ2-7. The germline CDR1 and CDR2 sequences are SGHDT and YYEEEE. This CDR3 spans 12 amino acids.